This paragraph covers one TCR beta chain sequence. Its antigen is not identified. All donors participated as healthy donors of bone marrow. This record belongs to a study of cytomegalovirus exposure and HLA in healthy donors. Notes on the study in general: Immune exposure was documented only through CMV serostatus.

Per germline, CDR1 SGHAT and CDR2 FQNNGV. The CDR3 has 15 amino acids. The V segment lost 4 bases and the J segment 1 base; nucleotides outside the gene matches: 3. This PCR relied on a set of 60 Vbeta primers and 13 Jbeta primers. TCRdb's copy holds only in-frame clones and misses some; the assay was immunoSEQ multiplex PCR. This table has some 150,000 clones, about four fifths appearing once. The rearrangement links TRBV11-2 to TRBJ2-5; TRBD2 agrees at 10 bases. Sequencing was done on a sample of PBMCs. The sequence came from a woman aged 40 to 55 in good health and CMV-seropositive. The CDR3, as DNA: TGTGCCAGCAGCTACGGACTAGCGGCCCAAGAGACCCAGTACTTC. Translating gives CASSYGLAAQETQYF.